What follows are 6 T cell receptor beta chains derived from one specimen sequenced in a study of T cells in Graves' hyperthyroidism and ophthalmopathy. TCR beta CDR3 regions were amplified from RNA transcripts. The HTBI primer set was used in a first-round RT-PCR of the TCR CDR3. TCRdb fed the multiplex PCR reads into MiXCR, producing one record per CDR3 protein. Of around 600,000 distinct CDR3 sequences listed, roughly 14% were seen once; the top ten hold roughly an eighth. Material: blood. The receptors were gathered from a woman between 50 and 59 years old with Graves' ophthalmopathy.

This clonotype was observed a few times. The CDR3 carries no conserved terminal phenylalanine or tryptophan, so it likely arises from a read error. The chain employs TRBV7-2 and TRBJ2-7; D tentatively reads TRBD1 or TRBD2 (5 bases each). The CDR3 has 14 residues. CDR1 SGHTA and CDR2 FQGNSA come from the germline V gene. The germline V and J ends were trimmed by 5 bases and 2 bases, with 13 bases remaining between them. CDR3 loop: CASSGRDQTYEQYS. The CDR3 DNA sequence: TGTGCCAGCAGCGGACGGGACCAAACCTACGAGCAGTACTCC.

Many counts were recorded for this clonotype. This rearrangement joins TRBV20-1 to TRBJ2-1; D uncertain. Per germline, CDR1 DFQATT and CDR2 SNEGSKA (reference sequence). V was cut by 0 bases and J by 1 base, with 13 bases left in between. The CDR3 totals 16 residues. The CDR3: CSARDLGFRSYNEQFF. The CDR3 DNA is TGCAGTGCTAGAGATCTTGGCTTTCGTTCCTACAATGAGCAGTTCTTC.

This chain links TRBV29-1 with TRBJ1-1, with TRBD1 matching 7 bases. Trimming at V came to 2 bases and at J to 1 base, leaving 1 base not matched to a gene. This CDR3 spans 13 amino acids. Germline assignment: CDR1 SQVTM and CDR2 ANQGSEA. This CDR3 is CSVERDRNTEAFF. The CDR3 DNA reads as TGCAGCGTTGAACGGGACAGGAACACTGAAGCTTTCTTT.

This chain uses TRBV3-1 with TRBJ2-7, with 10 bases matching TRBD2. CDR1 LGHDT and CDR2 YNNKEL come from the germline V gene (reference sequence). V shed 3 bases, J shed 5 bases, and the junction held 10 bases outside the gene matches. This CDR3 is 16 amino acids long. CDR3 residues: CASSQGLATKDHEQYF. DNA for the CDR3: TGTGCCAGCAGCCAGGGACTAGCGACTAAAGACCACGAGCAGTACTTC.

V gene TRBV5-1 combines with J gene TRBJ2-1; TRBD1 matches at 7 bases. In germline, CDR1 is SGHRS, CDR2 YFSETQ. The CDR3 consists of 13 residues. Germline trimming cut 4 bases from V and 9 bases from J; bases unmatched to any gene: 7. The DNA for the CDR3 is TGCGCCAGCAGCGCCGGGACAGTCAGTGAGCAGTTCTTC. Protein sequence: CASSAGTVSEQFF.

V and J are TRBV24-1 and TRBJ2-2; 10 positions match TRBD2. The junction had 6 bases not matched to a gene; V was cut back by 0 bases and J by 3 bases. Germline V lookup: CDR1 KGHDR, CDR2 SFDVKD. CDR3 length: 18 residues. CDR3 nucleotides: TGTGCCACCAGTGATTTGCCTAGCGGGAGTCCGGACACCGGGGAGCTGTTTTTT. Protein: CATSDLPSGSPDTGELFF.